A selection of T cell receptor beta chains follows, all from one sample in a study of shared clonotypes between healthy human individuals. Sequencing was performed with immunoSEQ multiplex PCR; in TCRdb, only in-frame clones are kept and a portion is missing. The data hold about 680,000 clones, with about three quarters observed a single time. Sequencing input: memory CD4+ T cells sorted from blood. The origin of the receptors is a woman in her 30s in good health. CDR3s include the opening cysteine and the closing phenylalanine or tryptophan. Not every row has a clone size; where given, it reads once, few, many or a size class.

v_gene,abundance,j_gene,CDR3aa
TRBV29-1,-,TRBJ1-5,CSVGQGQGQPQHF
TRBV5-1,many,TRBJ1-3,CASSLDGRGNTIYF
TRBV6-6,-,TRBJ1-5,CASSQVTGNQPQHF
TRBV14,once,TRBJ2-1,CASSHYRASGRFEQFF
TRBV5-4,-,TRBJ2-1,CASSPQLASSYNEQFF
TRBV28,-,TRBJ1-3,CASSPGHEMGNTIYF
TRBV18,-,TRBJ1-5,CASSERGGEHLPQHF
TRBV25-1,-,TRBJ2-1,CATRSGGAYNEQFF
TRBV7-9,-,TRBJ2-3,CASSLRTEGTDTQYF
TRBV27,-,TRBJ2-5,CASSFQGMNQETQYF
TRBV5-1,few,TRBJ2-1,CASSLVPSGDPYNEQFF
TRBV2,-,TRBJ1-5,CASSPRRAGNQPQHF
TRBV2,-,TRBJ2-3,CASRRLAGAADTQYF
TRBV28,once,TRBJ2-5,CASARPGQGKETQYF
TRBV6-1,-,TRBJ1-5,CASSDIVQAGGQPQHF
TRBV7-7,few,TRBJ2-7,CASSVQPGQFYEQYF
TRBV21-1,many,TRBJ2-1,CASSRTPNEQFF
TRBV6-6,-,TRBJ2-4,CASSPQGGGGINIQYF
TRBV2,-,TRBJ1-5,CASSEGGGGGAGQPQHF
TRBV7-9,few,TRBJ2-1,CASSPGIYNEQFF
TRBV6-5,few,TRBJ1-2,CASSYAGVNYGYTF
TRBV9,once,TRBJ2-5,CASSRGTSEEWETQYF
TRBV4-2,-,TRBJ1-2,CASSWRVGPDVYGYTF
TRBV11-2,-,TRBJ2-1,CASSTVAGQIYNEQFF
TRBV11-2,-,TRBJ2-7,CASSRAGGLYEQYF
TRBV29-1,-,TRBJ2-3,CSETEISSTDTQYF
TRBV2,-,TRBJ2-7,CASRVGGGAYEQYF
TRBV6-5,once,TRBJ2-7,CASSYSRRGDLYF
TRBV5-1,once,TRBJ2-3,CASSWLGQSRTDTQYF
TRBV15,-,TRBJ2-2,CATSADRGRELFF
TRBV2,-,TRBJ2-7,CASSEVASVAYEQYF
TRBV4-1,-,TRBJ2-7,CASSQASGPRSYEQYF
TRBV28,-,TRBJ1-5,CASSPGTDYQPQHF
TRBV27,-,TRBJ2-3,CASSSTLGTSGLTDTQYF
TRBV7-9,few,TRBJ2-7,CASSPTGSSYEQYF
TRBV5-6,-,TRBJ2-1,CASSLEGVAGEQFF
TRBV5-1,-,TRBJ2-7,CASSLNRQGWSYEQYF
TRBV5-1,-,TRBJ2-7,CASSSGWSGTEPYEQYF
TRBV5-8,-,TRBJ1-5,CASSWTGGSQPQHF
TRBV6-6,-,TRBJ2-1,CASSPLAGEQFF
TRBV7-3,few,TRBJ2-1,CASSARDEQFF
TRBV2,once,TRBJ1-5,CASGGSGNQPQHF